This is a list of T cell receptor beta chains from one sample in a study of CD4+ T cells in melanoma. This table comes from immunoSEQ multiplex PCR, and its TCRdb copy is limited to in-frame clones, with some not included. The sample holds 120,000 to 150,000 clones; nearly 95% are singletons and the top ten take less than 2%. The receptor set was obtained from a human donor with melanoma. The CDR3 runs from the conserved cysteine through the conserved F or W. Fields, in order: D gene, J gene, V gene, clone size, CDR3 protein, CDR3 DNA. A D gene is named only where the DNA matches it firmly. Clone size is given for some rows only: seen once, a few or many times, or a class if the clone is expanded.

d_gene: -; j_gene: TRBJ1-1; v_gene: TRBV6-5; abundance: -; CDR3aa: CASSFERRSEAFF; CDR3nt: TGTGCCAGCAGTTTCGAAAGGCGGAGCGAGGCTTTCTTT
d_gene: -; j_gene: TRBJ1-2; v_gene: TRBV2; abundance: -; CDR3aa: CASTLNQGLVYGYTF; CDR3nt: TGTGCCAGCACCCTAAACCAAGGGTTAGTCTATGGCTACACCTTC
d_gene: TRBD1; j_gene: TRBJ1-4; v_gene: TRBV5-1; abundance: -; CDR3aa: CASSLTGATNEKLFF; CDR3nt: TGCGCCAGCAGCTTGACAGGGGCAACTAATGAAAAACTGTTTTTT
d_gene: -; j_gene: TRBJ1-2; v_gene: TRBV2; abundance: -; CDR3aa: CASSERSFGYTF; CDR3nt: TGTGCCAGCAGTGAAAGGAGTTTTGGCTACACCTTC
d_gene: -; j_gene: TRBJ1-1; v_gene: TRBV15; abundance: -; CDR3aa: CATSRFPLSGKNTEAFF; CDR3nt: TGTGCCACCAGCAGATTTCCTTTATCAGGGAAAAACACTGAAGCTTTCTTT
d_gene: -; j_gene: TRBJ1-3; v_gene: TRBV9; abundance: once; CDR3aa: CASSPGSGFAGNTIYF; CDR3nt: TGTGCCAGCAGCCCTGGTAGTGGGTTTGCCGGAAACACCATATATTTT
d_gene: -; j_gene: TRBJ1-5; v_gene: TRBV2; abundance: -; CDR3aa: CASSFREDQPQHF; CDR3nt: TGTGCCAGCTCGTTCAGGGAGGATCAGCCCCAGCATTTT
d_gene: -; j_gene: TRBJ1-1; v_gene: TRBV18; abundance: -; CDR3aa: CASSPLGGTEAFF; CDR3nt: TGTGCCAGCTCGCCCCTGGGGGGCACTGAAGCTTTCTTT
d_gene: -; j_gene: TRBJ1-5; v_gene: TRBV10-3; abundance: -; CDR3aa: CAISESGPGSNQPQHF; CDR3nt: TGTGCCATCAGTGAGTCGGGGCCGGGAAGCAATCAGCCCCAGCATTTT
d_gene: -; j_gene: TRBJ2-2; v_gene: TRBV29-1; abundance: -; CDR3aa: CSVEDCPPTGELFF; CDR3nt: TGCAGCGTTGAAGATTGCCCCCCAACCGGGGAGCTGTTTTTT
d_gene: -; j_gene: TRBJ1-2; v_gene: TRBV30; abundance: -; CDR3aa: CAWSVTGFGYTF; CDR3nt: TGTGCCTGGAGTGTAACCGGTTTCGGCTACACCTTC
d_gene: -; j_gene: TRBJ1-5; v_gene: TRBV5-6; abundance: -; CDR3aa: CASSLGRYNQPQHF; CDR3nt: TGTGCCAGCAGCTTGGGCAGATACAATCAGCCCCAGCATTTT
d_gene: TRBD2; j_gene: TRBJ2-6; v_gene: TRBV18; abundance: -; CDR3aa: CASSPPGLAGFTGANVLTF; CDR3nt: TGTGCCAGCTCGCCGCCGGGACTAGCGGGTTTTACGGGGGCCAACGTCCTGACTTTC
d_gene: -; j_gene: TRBJ1-5; v_gene: TRBV5-1; abundance: few; CDR3aa: CASSLSGNQPQHF; CDR3nt: TGCGCCAGCAGCTTATCCGGCAATCAGCCCCAGCATTTT
d_gene: -; j_gene: TRBJ2-5; v_gene: TRBV30; abundance: -; CDR3aa: CAWTPWDQETQYF; CDR3nt: TGTGCCTGGACCCCCTGGGACCAAGAGACCCAGTACTTC
d_gene: -; j_gene: TRBJ2-7; v_gene: TRBV4-1; abundance: -; CDR3aa: CASSRTGQSSYEQYF; CDR3nt: TGCGCCAGCAGCCGAACTGGACAGAGCTCCTACGAGCAGTACTTC
d_gene: -; j_gene: TRBJ2-1; v_gene: TRBV6-4; abundance: -; CDR3aa: CASSDSGNEQFF; CDR3nt: TGTGCCAGCAGTGACTCAGGGAATGAGCAGTTCTTC
d_gene: -; j_gene: TRBJ1-4; v_gene: TRBV5-5; abundance: once; CDR3aa: CASSDGATNEKLFF; CDR3nt: TGTGCCAGCAGCGACGGTGCAACTAATGAAAAACTGTTTTTT
d_gene: -; j_gene: TRBJ2-3; v_gene: TRBV5-1; abundance: -; CDR3aa: CASSLAGTVVPDTQYF; CDR3nt: TGCGCCAGCAGCTTGGCCGGGACGGTGGTTCCAGATACGCAGTATTTT
d_gene: -; j_gene: TRBJ1-3; v_gene: TRBV30; abundance: -; CDR3aa: CAWRSRGDLSGNTIYF; CDR3nt: TGTGCCTGGAGGTCAAGGGGAGATCTCTCTGGAAACACCATATATTTT
d_gene: -; j_gene: TRBJ2-7; v_gene: TRBV4-1; abundance: -; CDR3aa: CASSQEVSGDYEQYF; CDR3nt: TGCGCCAGCAGCCAAGAAGTCTCGGGGGACTACGAGCAGTACTTC
d_gene: -; j_gene: TRBJ2-7; v_gene: TRBV29-1; abundance: -; CDR3aa: CSVVNGQTYEQYF; CDR3nt: TGCAGCGTGGTCAACGGTCAGACCTACGAGCAGTACTTC
d_gene: -; j_gene: TRBJ2-7; v_gene: TRBV5-3; abundance: -; CDR3aa: CPRVVSYEQYF; CDR3nt: TGCCCCAGGGTCGTCTCCTACGAGCAGTACTTC
d_gene: TRBD1; j_gene: TRBJ2-2; v_gene: TRBV19; abundance: once; CDR3aa: CASRQGWGTGELFF; CDR3nt: TGTGCCAGCCGACAGGGATGGGGCACCGGGGAGCTGTTTTTT
d_gene: TRBD1; j_gene: TRBJ1-6; v_gene: TRBV4-1; abundance: few; CDR3aa: CASSHPAGGAQNSPLHF; CDR3nt: TGCGCCAGCAGCCACCCTGCAGGGGGCGCTCAGAATTCACCCCTCCACTTT
d_gene: -; j_gene: TRBJ1-4; v_gene: TRBV5-1; abundance: once; CDR3aa: CASSREGREKLFF; CDR3nt: TGCGCCAGCAGCCGGGAGGGGAGGGAAAAACTGTTTTTT
d_gene: -; j_gene: TRBJ1-3; v_gene: TRBV9; abundance: -; CDR3aa: CASSVGTGTSGNTIYF; CDR3nt: TGTGCCAGCAGCGTAGGAACAGGTACCTCTGGAAACACCATATATTTT
d_gene: TRBD2; j_gene: TRBJ2-5; v_gene: TRBV6-4; abundance: -; CDR3aa: CASRPPGGPRETQYF; CDR3nt: TGTGCCAGCAGACCTCCGGGGGGGCCTCGGGAGACCCAGTACTTC
d_gene: -; j_gene: TRBJ1-6; v_gene: TRBV5-1; abundance: once; CDR3aa: CASSLNLGAYNSPLHF; CDR3nt: TGCGCCAGCAGCTTGAATTTAGGGGCCTATAATTCACCCCTCCACTTT
d_gene: -; j_gene: TRBJ1-6; v_gene: TRBV5-5; abundance: -; CDR3aa: CASSLLENNSPLHF; CDR3nt: TGTGCCAGCAGCTTACTCGAAAATAATTCACCCCTCCACTTT
d_gene: -; j_gene: TRBJ1-1; v_gene: TRBV19; abundance: -; CDR3aa: CASSIQTQLNTEAFF; CDR3nt: TGTGCCAGTAGTATCCAGACACAATTGAACACTGAAGCTTTCTTT
d_gene: -; j_gene: TRBJ2-7; v_gene: TRBV30; abundance: -; CDR3aa: CAWSGGQRDGQYF; CDR3nt: TGTGCCTGGAGTGGAGGGCAGCGAGACGGGCAGTACTTC
d_gene: -; j_gene: TRBJ1-2; v_gene: TRBV4-1; abundance: once; CDR3aa: CASSQTGTLNYGYTF; CDR3nt: TGCGCCAGCAGCCAGACAGGAACCCTAAACTATGGCTACACCTTC
d_gene: -; j_gene: TRBJ1-5; v_gene: TRBV6-5; abundance: -; CDR3aa: CASTNGGEPQHF; CDR3nt: TGTGCCAGCACCAACGGGGGGGAGCCCCAGCATTTT
d_gene: TRBD1; j_gene: TRBJ1-5; v_gene: TRBV5-1; abundance: -; CDR3aa: CASSIQGGRQPQHF; CDR3nt: TGCGCCAGCAGCATACAGGGGGGGCGGCAGCCCCAGCATTTT
d_gene: -; j_gene: TRBJ2-3; v_gene: TRBV18; abundance: -; CDR3aa: CASSPSDTQYF; CDR3nt: TGTGCCAGCTCACCATCCGATACGCAGTATTTT
d_gene: TRBD2; j_gene: TRBJ2-5; v_gene: TRBV5-4; abundance: -; CDR3aa: CASSSPRRGVYQETQYF; CDR3nt: TGTGCCAGCAGCTCCCCCAGGCGGGGGGTTTATCAAGAGACCCAGTACTTC
d_gene: -; j_gene: TRBJ2-3; v_gene: TRBV2; abundance: -; CDR3aa: CASSEESTDTQYF; CDR3nt: TGTGCCAGCAGTGAAGAGAGCACAGATACGCAGTATTTT
d_gene: -; j_gene: TRBJ1-2; v_gene: TRBV18; abundance: -; CDR3aa: CASSPLLSGLTNYGYTF; CDR3nt: TGTGCCAGCTCACCACTATTATCTGGCCTGACCAACTATGGCTACACCTTC
d_gene: TRBD1; j_gene: TRBJ1-1; v_gene: TRBV18; abundance: -; CDR3aa: CASSPQTPRQGTEAFF; CDR3nt: TGTGCCAGCTCACCCCAAACCCCTCGACAGGGCACTGAAGCTTTCTTT
d_gene: -; j_gene: TRBJ1-6; v_gene: TRBV11-2; abundance: -; CDR3aa: CASSPNIGGSPLHF; CDR3nt: TGTGCCAGCAGCCCAAACATTGGTGGCTCACCCCTCCACTTT
d_gene: -; j_gene: TRBJ1-1; v_gene: TRBV6-5; abundance: -; CDR3aa: CASSYRVNTEAFF; CDR3nt: TGTGCCAGCAGTTACCGGGTGAACACTGAAGCTTTCTTT
d_gene: -; j_gene: TRBJ1-2; v_gene: TRBV7-2; abundance: -; CDR3aa: CASSPRWGSSQRGYGYTF; CDR3nt: TGTGCCAGCAGCCCCCGATGGGGGTCCAGTCAAAGAGGATATGGCTACACCTTC
d_gene: TRBD1; j_gene: TRBJ1-1; v_gene: TRBV6-1; abundance: -; CDR3aa: CASSDRQGAWGEAFF; CDR3nt: TGTGCCAGCAGTGATCGGCAGGGGGCGTGGGGTGAAGCTTTCTTT
d_gene: -; j_gene: TRBJ1-3; v_gene: TRBV2; abundance: once; CDR3aa: CASSRQFSGNTIYF; CDR3nt: TGTGCCAGCAGTCGACAGTTCTCTGGAAACACCATATATTTT
d_gene: -; j_gene: TRBJ1-2; v_gene: TRBV7-2; abundance: -; CDR3aa: CASSLRREDGYTF; CDR3nt: TGTGCCAGCAGCTTAAGGCGAGAGGATGGCTACACCTTC
d_gene: TRBD1; j_gene: TRBJ2-7; v_gene: TRBV25-1; abundance: once; CDR3aa: CASSVGQVFGGQYF; CDR3nt: TGTGCCAGCAGTGTTGGACAGGTCTTCGGCGGGCAGTACTTC
d_gene: -; j_gene: TRBJ1-5; v_gene: TRBV4-1; abundance: -; CDR3aa: CASSHGPTGNQPQHF; CDR3nt: TGCGCCAGCAGCCACGGTCCCACGGGCAATCAGCCCCAGCATTTT
d_gene: -; j_gene: TRBJ2-3; v_gene: TRBV7-3; abundance: -; CDR3aa: CASSLKVLGGEAQYF; CDR3nt: TGTGCCAGCAGCTTAAAGGTTTTGGGTGGGGAAGCGCAGTATTTT